This entry lists 10 T cell receptor beta chains sequenced from one sample in a study of chemoradiotherapy in HPV16-positive cancers. Only in-frame clones appear in the TCRdb table, and some are missing; sequencing was by immunoSEQ multiplex PCR. This sample yields about 12,000 clones, of which around 80% are seen a single time; around 2.4% belongs to the top ten. This specimen was acquired from a patient who underwent chemoradiotherapy. All receptors come from a human donor with HPV-associated anogenital cancer.

This clone was recorded a few times. The rearrangement joins TRBV5-6 to TRBJ1-1; 8 bases line up with TRBD1. V dropped 4 bases and J dropped 3; count of bases not matched to a gene: 11. Germline CDR1 and CDR2: SGHDT and YYEEEE. The CDR3 covers 16 residues. The CDR3 DNA reads as TGTGCCAGCAGCCAGACAGGGGTTGTTGTATACACTGAAGCTTTCTTT. Translating it yields CASSQTGVVVYTEAFF.

This sequence joins TRBV30 and TRBJ1-4; weak D call: TRBD1 (6 bases). Germline CDR1 reads GTSNPN; CDR2 reads SVGIG (reference sequence). The CDR3 runs 12 residues. The V end lost 5 bases, the J end lost 6 bases, and 10 bases lay between the germline ends. The CDR3 loop is CAWSDSYEKLFF. The DNA of the CDR3 is TGTGCCTGGTCGGACAGTTATGAAAAACTGTTTTTT. The variable domain in full, completed from reference TRBV30 and TRBJ1-4, reads SQTIHQWPATLVQPVGSPLSLECTVEGTSNPNLYWYRQAAGRGLQLLFYSVGIGQISSEVPQNLSASRPQDRQFILSSKKLLLSDSGFYLCAWSDSYEKLFFGSGTQLSVL.

The chain carries TRBV2 and TRBJ2-3, with a weak D call TRBD1 (5 bases). V shed 1 base and J shed 1 base, with 15 bases lying between them. The CDR3 totals 17 residues. Germline CDR1 is SNHLY and CDR2 is FYNNEI. CDR3 bases: TGTGCCAGCAGTGAAGTATCACTTTTAGGGGGCACAGATACGCAGTATTTT. Its translation: CASSEVSLLGGTDTQYF.

The table lists this clone with a few counts. The chain carries TRBV5-1 and TRBJ1-1; unclear D gene. The CDR3 consists of 13 residues. The V end lost 0 bases, the J end lost 8 bases, and 11 bases lay between the germline ends. The germline gives CDR1 SGHRS, CDR2 YFSETQ. The CDR3: CASSLGRSPEAFF. CDR3 coding DNA: TGCGCCAGCAGCTTGGGAAGGTCCCCGGAAGCTTTCTTT.

The V gene is TRBV10-3, the J gene TRBJ1-5; D gene unclear. Trimming removed 3 bases at V and 3 bases at J, with 3 bases between. The CDR3 totals 12 residues. Germline V gives CDR1 ENHRY, CDR2 SYGVKD. CDR3 sequence: CAISDVNQPQHF. The CDR3 DNA is TGTGCCATCAGTGATGTCAATCAGCCCCAGCATTTT.

The chain employs TRBV11-1 and TRBJ2-2; 7 nucleotides line up with TRBD2. Germline V CDR1 and CDR2: SGHAT, FQDESV (reference sequence). The CDR3 is 16 amino acids. V gave up 5 bases and J gave up 2 bases; unmatched junction bases: 8. For the CDR3, the DNA is TGTGCCAGCAGCCAATGGGGGGGTGCCAACACCGGGGAGCTGTTTTTT. It encodes CASSQWGGANTGELFF.

This sequence joins TRBV4-3 and TRBJ1-1, with 7 positions matching TRBD1. CDR1 and CDR2 from the germline V gene are LGHNA and YSLEER. This CDR3 contains 15 residues. V gave up 9 bases and J gave up 3 bases; unmatched junction bases: 13. The CDR3 nucleotides read TGCGCCAGTAAATCTAGGGGGACAGCCCACACTGAAGCTTTCTTT. It is translated as CASKSRGTAHTEAFF.

The rearrangement links TRBV4-3 to TRBJ1-1; 8 positions agree with TRBD1. Germline values: CDR1 LGHNA, CDR2 YSLEER. Trimming cost V 4 bases and J 7 bases; bases outside gene matches: 8. The CDR3 spans 14 residues. CDR3 sequence reads: CASSRETGDGEAFF. The CDR3 DNA follows: TGCGCCAGCAGCCGAGAGACAGGGGACGGTGAAGCTTTCTTT.

The chain links TRBV4-2 to TRBJ2-3; no reliable D call. V lost 0 bases and J lost 6, with 13 bases in between. Germline CDR1 is LGHNA and CDR2 is YNFKEQ. CDR3 length: 15 amino acids. The chain's CDR3 is CASSQESQRGDTQYF. The CDR3 bases are TGTGCCAGCAGCCAAGAATCTCAGCGTGGGGATACGCAGTATTTT.

This clone is a singleton in its sample. The V and J genes are TRBV7-3 and TRBJ2-7; tentatively, D is TRBD2 (7 bases). V lost 1 base to trimming and J lost 4 bases, with 11 bases between them. The CDR3 loop spans 14 amino acids. CDR1 is SGHTA and CDR2 is FQGTGA in the germline V gene. The CDR3 coding sequence is TGTGCCAGCAGCTTAATGGGGGGGCCATACGAGCAGTACTTC. Its protein product is CASSLMGGPYEQYF.